This TCR beta chain was sequenced in a study of control samples from healthy donors and cancer patients. Measured with immunoSEQ multiplex PCR; TCRdb has only the in-frame clones, and not every one. Here the sample spans about 140,000 clones, 90% to 95% being singletons. This CDR3 region has 15 residues. V lost 0 bases and J 0 bases, leaving 9 bases between the germline ends. Germline V gene data show CDR1 as LGHNA and CDR2 as YNFKEQ. This receptor was identified in a man aged 40-50 years in good health. The gene calls are TRBV4-2 and TRBJ2-7; no clear D gene. Specimen: blood. CDR3 DNA: TGTGCCAGCAGCCAAGAACGGCCGAGCTCCTACGAGCAGTACTTC. The encoded protein is CASSQERPSSYEQYF.